The entry below describes one TCR beta chain. What it binds is unknown. Molecular barcoding with unique molecular identifiers was used for the TCRbeta library. TCRdb called the PCR reads again in MiXCR, with one record for every CDR3 protein. The repertoire holds about 600,000 distinct CDR3 sequences, with 13% as singletons. These data come from a study of T-cell reconstitution after alpha-beta-depleted transplantation in children. Study findings and constraints: After one year, T-cell counts and TCRbeta diversity mostly came from new T cells. TCRbeta diversity was high at day 60 in some patients (a result of surviving recipient T cells and thymic progenitors). Several hundred rapidly expanded clones from non-depleted graft cells reportedly supplied alpha-beta T cells about two months post-transplant.

Germline lookup yields CDR1 KGHSH and CDR2 LQKENI. The CDR3 has 13 residues. V was trimmed by 5 bases and J by 6 bases, leaving 10 bases between them. Source: PBMCs, mostly from graft donor cells, taken 360 days after TCRalphabeta/CD19-depleted stem cell transplant. This sequence originates from a male patient aged 10 to 17 who had a stem cell transplant for acute myeloid leukemia, so the T cells may come from the graft donor. The chain carries TRBV18 and TRBJ1-4, with D possibly matching TRBD1 (5 bases). CDR3 nucleotides: TGTGCCAGCTCAAGGGACGGCTATGAAAAACTGTTTTTT. This encodes CASSRDGYEKLFF.